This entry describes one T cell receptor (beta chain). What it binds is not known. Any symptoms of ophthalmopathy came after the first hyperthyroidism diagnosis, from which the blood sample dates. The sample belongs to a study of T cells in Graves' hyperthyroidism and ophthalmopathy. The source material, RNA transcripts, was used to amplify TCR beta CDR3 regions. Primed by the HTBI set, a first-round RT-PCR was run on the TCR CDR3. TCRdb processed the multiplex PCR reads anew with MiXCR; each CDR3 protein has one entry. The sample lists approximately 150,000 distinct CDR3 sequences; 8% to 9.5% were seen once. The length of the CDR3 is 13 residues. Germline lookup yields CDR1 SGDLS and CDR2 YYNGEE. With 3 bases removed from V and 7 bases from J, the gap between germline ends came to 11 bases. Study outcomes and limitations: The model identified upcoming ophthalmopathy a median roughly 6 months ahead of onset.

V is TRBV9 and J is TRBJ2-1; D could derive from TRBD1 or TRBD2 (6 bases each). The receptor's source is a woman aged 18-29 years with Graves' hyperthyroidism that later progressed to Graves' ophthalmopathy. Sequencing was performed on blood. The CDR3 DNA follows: TGTGCCAGCAGCGAGGGGGGCGGGAATGAGCAGTTCTTC. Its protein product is CASSEGGGNEQFF.